The rows below give T cell receptor beta chains drawn from one sample of a study of somatic mutations in cytotoxic T cells in rheumatoid arthritis. Measured with immunoSEQ multiplex PCR; TCRdb has only the in-frame clones, and not every one. The sample carries 14,000 or so clones, 70% to 80% recorded once. Source material: CD8+ T cells sorted from blood. Receptor source: an adult with rheumatoid arthritis. The CDR3 runs from the conserved cysteine through the conserved F or W. Clone size appears in some rows only: once, few, many, or a class for an expanded clone.

-	TRBV7-8	16	TRBJ1-1	CASSPRNREVNTEAFF
-	TRBV28	14	TRBJ2-7	CASSSRDTAYEQYF
few	TRBV27	15	TRBJ1-1	CASSLSWSGYTEAFF
-	TRBV6-5	15	TRBJ1-5	CASSPGGGGNQPQHF
-	TRBV15	16	TRBJ1-1	CATAREHTRENTEAFF
few	TRBV4-1	11	TRBJ2-7	CASSQGRQQYF
-	TRBV5-6	17	TRBJ2-3	CASSLLQGPRRTDTQYF
-	TRBV19	16	TRBJ2-1	CASSPPAGGRDNEQFF
-	TRBV6-1	13	TRBJ2-2	CASRAGDTGELFF
-	TRBV29-1	13	TRBJ1-1	CSFSLGTGAEAFF
-	TRBV7-2	13	TRBJ1-2	CASSFPPGAGYTF
-	TRBV27	15	TRBJ2-7	CASTLRVGSSYEQYF
few	TRBV10-3	16	TRBJ1-6	CAISSSGDRVNSPLHF
-	TRBV29-1	12	TRBJ2-1	CSSSATGDEQFF
-	TRBV11-2	16	TRBJ1-1	CASSLQTRGWNTEAFF
-	TRBV7-6	15	TRBJ2-3	CASSGTPLNTDTQYF
-	TRBV29-1	13	TRBJ2-1	CSASGGTYNEQFF
-	TRBV10-2	14	TRBJ1-2	CASSESYFGQEYTF
-	TRBV2	17	TRBJ2-6	CASSEWTGHSGANVLTF
-	TRBV11-2	13	TRBJ1-2	CASTQGAGYGYTF
once	TRBV14	13	TRBJ2-7	CASSPGQDYEQYF
-	TRBV30	15	TRBJ1-2	CAWSVFPPGLYGYTF
-	TRBV27	14	TRBJ1-2	CASSSSSTDYGYTF
large	TRBV5-6	17	TRBJ1-4	CASSWDRSLATNEKLFF
-	TRBV28	13	TRBJ2-2	CASTNGGAGELFF
once	TRBV27	15	TRBJ1-2	CASSLNRGRNYGYTF
-	TRBV5-6	10	TRBJ2-3	CARGGDTQYF
once	TRBV4-1	14	TRBJ2-7	CASSPEGGSSEQYF
-	TRBV6-6	15	TRBJ1-5	CASRETGVSNQPQHF
-	TRBV7-9	11	TRBJ2-7	CASSPRDEQYF
-	TRBV15	18	TRBJ1-5	CATSRDSNTGDSNQPQHF
-	TRBV7-8	14	TRBJ1-3	CASSLGGPGNTIYF
once	TRBV27	13	TRBJ2-7	CASSLGQSYEQYF
medium-sized	TRBV9	13	TRBJ2-7	CASSAGQGSEQYF
-	TRBV6-5	13	TRBJ1-3	CASGLGSGNTIYF